The rows below give T cell receptor beta chains drawn from one sample of a study of cytomegalovirus exposure and HLA in healthy donors. Sequencing was performed with immunoSEQ multiplex PCR; in TCRdb, only in-frame clones are kept and a portion is missing. The repertoire holds under 200,000 clones, around 67% seen once, with roughly 4.1% in the top ten. Material for sequencing was PBMCs. The receptors originated from a woman between 18 and 30 years old in good health and CMV-seropositive. Each CDR3 is given with its conserved first and last residue. D genes are given only for firm matches. Clone size is given for some rows only: seen once, a few or many times, or a class if the clone is expanded.

cdr3_nt	cdr3_aa	d_call	j_call	clone_size	v_call
TGTGCCAGCAGTGGACAGGGGCAGGATGGCTACACCTTC	CASSGQGQDGYTF	TRBD1	TRBJ1-2	few	TRBV2
TGTGCCAGCAGCGTAAGGCAGGGCCCTGCAACTAATGAAAAACTGTTTTTT	CASSVRQGPATNEKLFF	.	TRBJ1-4	.	TRBV9
TGTGCCAGCAGTTTCTTAGAGGCATCCCAAGAGACCCAGTACTTC	CASSFLEASQETQYF	.	TRBJ2-5	few	TRBV28
TGTGCCAGCAGCCCTAGCGTCGTGGCAGTCGAGCAGTACTTC	CASSPSVVAVEQYF	.	TRBJ2-7	.	TRBV14
TGTGCCAGCAGTTACTCGCGGAAAGGGGAGCTGTTTTTT	CASSYSRKGELFF	.	TRBJ2-2	few	TRBV6-5
TGTGCCAGCAGCTTCCAACAGGGGTTCGAGCAGTACTTC	CASSFQQGFEQYF	TRBD1	TRBJ2-7	once	TRBV7-2
TGTGCCAGCTCAGCTGGCCATAGCAATCAGCCCCAGCATTTT	CASSAGHSNQPQHF	.	TRBJ1-5	few	TRBV18
TGTGCCAGTAGTCGACACGGACTAGCGGGAGGATTCGAGCAGTACTTC	CASSRHGLAGGFEQYF	TRBD2	TRBJ2-7	.	TRBV19
TGTGCCAGCAGTTTGTCAGGGGCAGGGGGGTACGAGCAGTACTTC	CASSLSGAGGYEQYF	.	TRBJ2-7	.	TRBV27
TGTGCCAGCAGTTTGGTTATACACGCGGGAGCGGAGAACATTCAGTACTTC	CASSLVIHAGAENIQYF	TRBD2	TRBJ2-4	.	TRBV28
TGTGCCAGTAGTATGACGGGGGGCTCCTACGAGCAGTACTTC	CASSMTGGSYEQYF	TRBD2	TRBJ2-7	.	TRBV19
TGTGCCAGCAGCTTACAGGAGGGTGGGCGCTCCTTAAACGAGCAGTACTTC	CASSLQEGGRSLNEQYF	.	TRBJ2-7	.	TRBV11-2
TGTGCCAGCTCACCTATCCAGGGGGATGACACTGAAGCTTTCTTT	CASSPIQGDDTEAFF	TRBD1	TRBJ1-1	.	TRBV18
TGTGCCAGCAGCTTGGCGTTCGGGGAGAACACTGAAGCTTTCTTT	CASSLAFGENTEAFF	.	TRBJ1-1	.	TRBV5-4
TGTGCCAGCAGCCCGAACTCCTACGAGCAGTACTTC	CASSPNSYEQYF	.	TRBJ2-7	few	TRBV28
TGTGCCAGCAGTGAAACTACTAGCGGGAGAGAGACCCAGTACTTC	CASSETTSGRETQYF	TRBD2	TRBJ2-5	.	TRBV6-1
TGTGCCAGCAGTGAGGCTAGCCCGATTAACTACTACGAGCAGTACTTC	CASSEASPINYYEQYF	.	TRBJ2-7	.	TRBV2